Listed below are T cell receptor beta chains from one sample, sequenced in a study of blood T cell repertoires in COVID-19. Sequencing was performed with immunoSEQ multiplex PCR; in TCRdb, only in-frame clones are kept and a portion is missing. In the table there are 60,000 to 85,000 clones, around four fifths of which are singletons. The sequenced sample consisted of peripheral blood. The receptors were sampled from a man aged 70 or older with acute or convalescent COVID-19. Each CDR3 is given with its conserved first and last residue. D genes are given only for firm matches. Clone size is shown for a subset of rows, as once, few, many or a class of expanded clone.

V gene,D gene,J gene,clone size,CDR3 protein,CDR3 DNA
TRBV5-5,.,TRBJ1-2,.,CASSLKGGAGYTF,TGTGCCAGCAGCTTGAAAGGGGGTGCTGGCTACACCTTC
TRBV5-6,.,TRBJ1-4,.,CASSLVGRGTNEKLFF,TGTGCCAGCAGCTTGGTAGGCAGAGGAACTAATGAAAAACTGTTTTTT
TRBV7-8,.,TRBJ2-5,.,CASSSRRGEETQYF,TGTGCCAGCAGCTCCCGCAGGGGAGAGGAGACCCAGTACTTC
TRBV5-4,TRBD2,TRBJ2-7,.,CASSSGGKEEQYF,TGTGCCAGCAGCTCGGGGGGTAAGGAAGAGCAGTACTTC
TRBV2,.,TRBJ1-1,.,CATGGRGNTEAFF,TGTGCCACCGGGGGAAGGGGGAACACTGAAGCTTTCTTT
TRBV27,.,TRBJ1-4,.,CASSSRQSLEKLFF,TGTGCCAGCAGTTCGAGACAGTCCTTGGAAAAACTGTTTTTT
TRBV11-3,TRBD1,TRBJ2-7,few,CASSAQTGGQGEQYF,TGTGCCAGCAGCGCCCAGACAGGGGGCCAGGGCGAGCAGTACTTC
TRBV18,.,TRBJ2-1,.,CASSPWAGEFPNEQFF,TGTGCCAGCTCACCATGGGCAGGGGAATTTCCCAATGAGCAGTTCTTC
TRBV10-3,TRBD2,TRBJ2-2,.,CAISEIAGRSTGELFF,TGTGCCATCAGTGAAATAGCGGGAAGGAGTACCGGGGAGCTGTTTTTT
TRBV7-3,TRBD1,TRBJ2-2,.,CASRIQGTGSTGELFF,TGTGCCAGCAGGATACAGGGGACAGGCAGCACCGGGGAGCTGTTTTTT
TRBV7-8,TRBD1,TRBJ1-5,.,CASSPGQGIDQPQHF,TGTGCCAGCAGCCCCGGACAGGGGATCGATCAGCCCCAGCATTTT
TRBV4-2,.,TRBJ1-5,.,CASSQGANQPQHF,TGTGCCAGCAGCCAGGGGGCCAATCAGCCCCAGCATTTT
TRBV6-6,TRBD2,TRBJ2-6,.,CASSPGLAGPGSGANVLTF,TGTGCCAGCAGTCCCGGACTAGCGGGGCCCGGCTCTGGGGCCAACGTCCTGACTTTC
TRBV7-2,TRBD2,TRBJ2-3,.,CASSPTSGGVGADTQYF,TGTGCCAGCAGCCCCACTAGCGGGGGGGTTGGGGCAGATACGCAGTATTTT
TRBV18,TRBD2,TRBJ2-2,.,CASLTSGENTGELFF,TGTGCCAGCTTAACTAGCGGGGAGAACACCGGGGAGCTGTTTTTT
TRBV6-5,TRBD1,TRBJ1-6,.,CASNTPRGNNSPLHF,TGTGCCAGCAATACCCCCAGGGGGAATAATTCACCCCTCCACTTT
TRBV5-1,.,TRBJ2-3,.,CASGGGRADTQYF,TGCGCCAGCGGAGGGGGGAGGGCAGATACGCAGTATTTT
TRBV28,TRBD1,TRBJ1-6,.,CASSRRGQGWSPLHF,TGTGCCAGCAGTCGAAGGGGACAGGGCTGGTCACCCCTCCACTTT
TRBV19,.,TRBJ2-3,few,CASSIRGGASEQYF,TGTGCCAGTAGTATAAGAGGAGGGGCTAGCGAGCAGTATTTT
TRBV2,.,TRBJ2-1,.,CASTSLSYNEQFF,TGTGCCAGCACCTCCCTCTCCTACAATGAGCAGTTCTTC
TRBV6-1,TRBD2,TRBJ2-3,.,CASSEWVSGSPQYF,TGTGCCAGCAGTGAATGGGTTAGCGGGAGCCCGCAGTATTTT
TRBV11-3,.,TRBJ1-6,.,CASSSGQSAPLHF,TGTGCCAGCAGCTCCGGTCAAAGTGCACCCCTCCACTTT
TRBV19,TRBD2,TRBJ2-1,.,CASSIGRGSYNEQFF,TGTGCCAGTAGTATCGGGAGGGGCTCCTACAATGAGCAGTTCTTC
TRBV28,.,TRBJ2-5,.,CASSLGGLVETQYF,TGTGCCAGCAGCTTGGGGGGGCTAGTGGAGACCCAGTACTTC
TRBV5-4,.,TRBJ2-7,.,CASSLWTSVEQYF,TGTGCCAGCAGCTTATGGACTTCAGTTGAGCAGTACTTC
TRBV5-1,TRBD2,TRBJ2-7,.,CASSPVAGVGEQYF,TGCGCCAGCAGCCCAGTAGCGGGAGTGGGGGAGCAGTACTTC
TRBV27,.,TRBJ1-4,.,CASSLRPQLGTTNEKLFF,TGTGCCAGCAGTTTACGGCCACAGCTCGGAACAACTAATGAAAAACTGTTTTTT
TRBV28,TRBD2,TRBJ2-2,.,CASSSPPGGNAGELFF,TGTGCCAGCAGTTCTCCGCCCGGGGGGAACGCCGGGGAGCTGTTTTTT
TRBV6-5,TRBD1,TRBJ2-7,.,CASSVSGTGTYEQYF,TGTGCCAGCTCAGTATCCGGGACAGGGACCTACGAGCAGTACTTC
TRBV27,.,TRBJ1-2,.,CASSLSTGGGYTF,TGTGCCAGCAGTTTATCGACAGGAGGCGGCTACACCTTC
TRBV6-7,.,TRBJ1-1,few,CASSYSRGTEAFF,TGTGCCAGCAGTTACTCAAGGGGAACTGAAGCTTTCTTT
TRBV28,TRBD1,TRBJ2-7,.,CASGGYAYEQYF,TGTGCATCAGGGGGATATGCCTACGAGCAGTACTTC
TRBV10-3,TRBD1,TRBJ1-3,once,CAIGRDREDTIYF,TGTGCCATCGGCCGGGACAGGGAGGACACCATATATTTT
TRBV7-9,TRBD2,TRBJ2-1,.,CASSHGASGRLSSYNEQFF,TGTGCCAGCAGCCATGGGGCTAGCGGACGGTTAAGCTCCTACAATGAGCAGTTCTTC
TRBV30,TRBD2,TRBJ2-5,.,CAWRPGLAGVRETQYF,TGTGCCTGGAGACCGGGACTAGCGGGAGTCCGGGAGACCCAGTACTTC
TRBV9,.,TRBJ1-1,few,CASSSRDLSEAFF,TGTGCCAGCAGCTCCCGGGACTTATCTGAAGCTTTCTTT
TRBV28,TRBD2,TRBJ2-7,.,CASTRGGESNEQYF,TGTGCCAGCACACGGGGGGGGGAGTCTAACGAGCAGTACTTC
TRBV9,.,TRBJ2-7,.,CASSPEASSYEQYF,TGTGCCAGCAGCCCCGAGGCTAGCTCCTACGAGCAGTACTTC
TRBV19,.,TRBJ2-2,.,CASRDTGNTGELFF,TGTGCCAGCCGGGACACTGGGAACACCGGGGAGCTGTTTTTT
TRBV9,TRBD2,TRBJ2-1,.,CASSVGWGTSANNEQFF,TGTGCCAGCAGCGTAGGATGGGGGACTAGCGCGAACAATGAGCAGTTCTTC
TRBV7-2,.,TRBJ2-3,.,CASRTTGADTQYF,TGTGCCAGCCGGACGACCGGGGCAGATACGCAGTATTTT
TRBV18,TRBD1,TRBJ2-6,once,CASSASTGGSGANVLTF,TGTGCCAGCTCAGCCTCGACAGGGGGCTCTGGGGCCAACGTCCTGACTTTC
TRBV10-2,.,TRBJ1-2,.,CASSPRQSNYGYTF,TGCGCCAGCAGTCCTCGACAGAGTAACTATGGCTACACCTTC
TRBV19,.,TRBJ2-7,.,CASSITTGSSYEQYF,TGTGCCAGTAGTATTACGACAGGAAGCTCCTACGAGCAGTACTTC
TRBV5-1,.,TRBJ1-3,few,CASSQAFSGNTIYF,TGCGCCAGCAGCCAGGCCTTCTCTGGAAACACCATATATTTT
TRBV27,TRBD1,TRBJ2-2,few,CASMDRPSNTGELFF,TGTGCCAGCATGGACAGGCCATCGAACACCGGGGAGCTGTTTTTT
TRBV5-4,.,TRBJ1-2,.,CASSLLGGLGSGYTF,TGTGCCAGCAGCTTACTGGGAGGTTTGGGGAGCGGCTACACCTTC
TRBV19,.,TRBJ2-2,.,CASRELANWGGELFF,TGTGCCAGTAGGGAACTAGCTAACTGGGGTGGGGAGCTGTTTTTT
TRBV7-2,.,TRBJ1-1,once,CASSLQGNTEAFF,TGTGCCAGCAGCTTGCAGGGGAACACTGAAGCTTTCTTT
TRBV29-1,TRBD2,TRBJ2-5,.,CSVGLAGKETQYF,TGCAGCGTTGGGCTAGCGGGGAAAGAGACCCAGTACTTC
TRBV6-5,TRBD1,TRBJ1-5,.,CASSQQGWNQPQHF,TGTGCCAGCAGTCAACAGGGGTGGAATCAGCCCCAGCATTTT
TRBV20-1,.,TRBJ2-7,.,CSASVRGPTYEQYF,TGCAGTGCTAGTGTGCGGGGGCCAACCTACGAGCAGTACTTC
TRBV2,TRBD1,TRBJ2-7,.,CASSDWDRGGDHEQYF,TGTGCCAGCAGTGATTGGGACAGGGGGGGGGACCACGAGCAGTACTTC
TRBV5-1,TRBD1,TRBJ2-5,.,CASSLTRQGWGETQYF,TGCGCCAGCAGCTTGACCCGACAGGGCTGGGGAGAGACCCAGTACTTC
TRBV28,TRBD1,TRBJ1-6,once,CASSPRTGRTPLHF,TGTGCCAGCAGTCCTCGGACAGGGCGAACACCCCTCCACTTT
TRBV28,.,TRBJ2-7,.,CASSLTSREQYF,TGTGCCAGCAGTTTGACATCGCGCGAGCAGTACTTC
TRBV6-1,.,TRBJ2-1,.,CASSDQVPFYNEQFF,TGTGCCAGCAGTGACCAGGTACCATTCTACAATGAGCAGTTCTTC
TRBV28,.,TRBJ1-1,.,CASSLGAGKTEAFF,TGTGCCAGCAGCTTGGGGGCAGGGAAAACTGAAGCTTTCTTT
TRBV3-1/TRBV3-2,.,TRBJ2-6,few,CASSFRWLGSANVLTF,TGTGCCAGCAGCTTTCGATGGTTGGGCTCGGCCAACGTCCTGACTTTC